The TCR beta chain under discussion was sequenced for a study of T cell changes during pregnancy in multiple sclerosis. This clone has a single count. J was trimmed by 2 bases and V by 2 bases; bases with no gene match: 7. From germline, CDR1 is KGHSH and CDR2 LQKENI. This CDR3 is built from 18 residues. Repertoires were generated with immunoSEQ multiplex PCR, while TCRdb's copy carries only in-frame clones and drops some. The sample records more than 65,000 clones, roughly 91% being singletons. This receptor was identified in a female donor with multiple sclerosis, enrolled in a pregnancy study. The specimen was peripheral blood, collected in the first trimester of pregnancy. V gene TRBV18 combines with J gene TRBJ2-1; 12 bases fit TRBD2. The CDR3 sequence is CASSPFGLAGLTYNEQFF. CDR3 sequence (DNA): TGTGCCAGCTCACCATTTGGACTAGCGGGACTAACCTACAATGAGCAGTTCTTC.